This T cell receptor (beta chain) is from a study of regulatory T cells in long-lasting Graves disease. Overall study: Those with persistent Graves' disease had received antithyroid drugs for over 5 years with positive TSH receptor antibodies.

A word on this clonotype: Its antigen remains unknown.

The V gene's germline CDR1 is SGHRS and CDR2 YFSETQ. The CDR3 contains 16 residues. V was trimmed by 0 bases and J by 0 bases, leaving 12 bases between them. As to time point: persistent/refractory GD, antithyroid drugs over 5 years with positive TRAb. The TCR library was made from RNA extracted from PBMCs. American Thyroid Association guidelines defined how Graves' disease was diagnosed. Both iRepertoire HTBI primers and Arm-PCR of CDR3 regions were used to build the TCR beta libraries. A single record per CDR3 protein comes from TCRdb applying MiXCR to the multiplex PCR reads. The table has roughly 360,000 distinct CDR3 sequences, roughly 23% seen once. Study-level results: The sample size was small, and this may have reduced accuracy.

The chain uses TRBV5-1 and TRBJ1-1; unclear D gene. The clonotype comes from a woman aged 40 to 49 with Graves disease. This sample comprised peripheral blood mononuclear cells (PBMCs), obtained when the disease was refractory, from a patient treated with antithyroid drugs. CDR3: CASSLGFSEMNTEAFF. DNA of the CDR3: TGCGCCAGCAGCTTGGGGTTTTCGGAGATGAACACTGAAGCTTTCTTT.